Sequencing of this T cell receptor (beta chain) was carried out in a study of blood T cell repertoires in COVID-19. The germline V and J ends were trimmed by 4 bases and 9 bases, with 13 bases remaining between them. The CDR3 sequence is 13 residues long. Germline CDR1 is SGHVS and CDR2 is FNYEAQ. Clones were sequenced by immunoSEQ multiplex PCR, and TCRdb holds only the in-frame ones, with some missing. The table lists around 440,000 clones, around 88% of them singletons. The clonotype originates from a woman aged 45-59 years with COVID-19, enrolled during active disease. The sequenced sample consisted of peripheral blood. The rearrangement uses TRBV7-6 and TRBJ1-5; D is uncertain. The CDR3 region is CASSSPLSWPQHF. For the CDR3, the DNA is TGTGCCAGCAGCTCCCCTCTATCCTGGCCCCAGCATTTT.